The 27 T cell receptor beta chains in this list originate from one sample, sequenced in a study of CD8+CD57+ T cells in acquired aplastic anemia. TCR beta VDJ combinations and CDR3 sequences were profiled from genomic DNA. TCRdb re-analysed the reads in MiXCR, keeping a single row per CDR3 protein. Of around 400,000 distinct CDR3 sequences in the sample, about two thirds were seen once. The specimen sequenced was sorted CD4+, CD8+, or CD8+CD57+ T cells (not recorded which) from PBMCs. The source of these receptors is a human donor in good health, serving as a control.

A few counts support this clonotype. DNA of the CDR3: TGTGCCAGCAGGTCGCGGGGGGACTCAGATACGCAGTATTTT. Protein product: CASRSRGDSDTQYF. The J gene is TRBJ2-3, the V gene TRBV2; 8 bases fit TRBD2. Germline values: CDR1 SNHLY, CDR2 FYNNEI. The CDR3 spans 14 residues. V lost 6 bases and J lost 4; bases outside the gene matches: 6.

V and J are TRBV7-2 and TRBJ1-4; the D gene is possibly TRBD1 (5 bases). Germline loops: CDR1 SGHTA, CDR2 FQGNSA. The V gene lost 5 bases and the J gene lost 17 bases, with 27 bases spanning the gap. This CDR3 is built from 15 residues. Here the CDR3 DNA reads TGTGCCAGCAGCCGAACGCAGGGTCAACCACCCCACCACTTTTTT. Translating it yields CASSRTQGQPPHHFF.

There are many counts of this clonotype. The chain employs TRBV6-5 and TRBJ1-2, with 7 bases aligning to TRBD1. The trim removed 5 bases at V and 5 bases at J, leaving 5 bases unmatched. Germline loops: CDR1 MNHEY, CDR2 SVGAGI. The CDR3 covers 13 residues. In DNA, the CDR3 is TGTGCCAGCAGTCGGACAGGAAGTTATGGCTACACCTTC. Translated, it gives CASSRTGSYGYTF.

Concerning this clonotype: Germline is not matched at one junction end, which may reflect a read error. The chain is built from TRBV2 and TRBJ2-3; maybe TRBD1 (6 bases). Looked up from germline, CDR1 is SNHLY and CDR2 is FYNNEI. The CDR3 is 15 amino acids. CDR3 in amino acids: CASIRPRGATGTQYF. Here the CDR3 DNA reads TGTGCCAGCATCCGGCCCCGTGGTGCGACAGGTACGCAGTATTTT.

This clonotype occurred many times. The rearrangement links TRBV6-4 to TRBJ2-7; D not certain. The CDR3 is 17 amino acids. Germline CDR1 reads MRHNA; CDR2 reads SNTAGT. Trimming shortened V by 3 bases and J by 7 bases, and 25 bases separated the two germline ends. This chain's CDR3 is CASSDFGVSGKNWEQYF. CDR3 nucleotides: TGTGCCAGCAGTGATTTTGGGGTATCTGGCAAAAATTGGGAGCAGTACTTC.

This clonotype was seen just once. CDR3 loop: CASSQDGLAASTDTQYF. CDR3 DNA: TGTGCCAGCAGCCAAGACGGTTTAGCGGCTAGCACAGATACGCAGTATTTT. V usage is TRBV5-6 and J usage is TRBJ2-3, with a weak D call TRBD2 (6 bases). The V end was cut by 4 bases, the J end by 0 bases, with 18 bases between. CDR1 SGHDT and CDR2 YYEEEE come from the germline V gene. CDR3 size: 17 residues.

The sample holds a few counts of this clonotype. The chain uses TRBV28 and TRBJ2-3; D not resolved. The CDR3 has 15 residues. Germline V lookup: CDR1 MDHEN, CDR2 SYDVKM. V lost 4 bases, J lost 1 base, and 12 bases lay in between. CDR3 in amino acids: CASSSFRTGTDTQYF. The DNA of the CDR3 is TGTGCCAGCAGTTCCTTTAGAACGGGCACAGATACGCAGTATTTT. Full variable domain (outside the CDR3, taken from reference TRBV28 and TRBJ2-3): DVKVTQSSRYLVKRTGEKVFLECVQDMDHENMFWYRQDPGLGLRLIYFSYDVKMKEKGDIPEGYSVSREKKERFSLILESASTNQTSMYLCASSSFRTGTDTQYFGPGTRLTVL.

The sample holds many counts of this clonotype. V and J are TRBV6-5 and TRBJ1-1, with a weak D call TRBD1 (5 bases). V lost 9 bases and J lost 2, with 10 bases in between. The CDR3 spans 12 residues. Germline V gives CDR1 MNHEY, CDR2 SVGAGI. The CDR3 loop reads CARAGPNTEAFF. In DNA form, the CDR3 reads TGTGCCAGGGCGGGGCCTAACACTGAAGCTTTCTTT.

The sample holds many counts of this clonotype. The chain is built from TRBV11-2 and TRBJ1-3; possible D gene TRBD1, 6 bases. Trimming stripped 1 base from V and 2 bases from J, with 12 bases between. The CDR3 has 16 residues. The germline V gene has CDR1 SGHAT and CDR2 FQNNGV. In DNA form, the CDR3 reads TGTGCCAGCAGCTTAGTTCGTGCAGGGGCTGGAAACACCATATATTTT. The encoded protein is CASSLVRAGAGNTIYF.

As concerns this clonotype: The junction differs from germline at one of its ends, possibly a read error. The V and J genes are TRBV7-2 and TRBJ2-7; D is ambiguous. This CDR3 comprises 13 residues. Per germline, CDR1 SGHTA and CDR2 FQGNSA. CDR3 nucleotide sequence: TGTGCCAGCAACCCAGAGATGGGCTACCCCCACCACTTC. It encodes CASNPEMGYPHHF.

This sequence joins TRBV7-9 and TRBJ1-1, with unresolved D. V lost 0 bases and J 4 bases, leaving 9 bases between the germline ends. CDR1 and CDR2 (germline): SEHNR, FQNEAQ (reference sequence). CDR3 length equals 14 residues. The CDR3 sequence: CASSLAIITTEAFF. For the CDR3, the DNA is TGTGCCAGCAGCTTAGCTATCATAACCACTGAAGCTTTCTTT.

A word on this clonotype: Compared with germline, one end of the junction differs, possibly owing to a read error. The chain joins TRBV7-3 to TRBJ2-2; TRBD1 or TRBD2 may be the D gene (6 bases each). The CDR3 has 14 residues. Germline lookup yields CDR1 SGHTA and CDR2 FQGTGA. CDR3 protein: CASSFGGRTGELLF. In nucleotides, the CDR3 is TGTGCCAGCAGCTTTGGGGGGCGAACCGGGGAGCTGCTTTTT.

The chain recombines TRBV7-2 with TRBJ2-1, with 12 positions matching TRBD2. This CDR3 region has 19 residues. Per the germline V gene, CDR1 is SGHTA and CDR2 is FQGNSA. V dropped 5 bases and J dropped 1; count of bases not matched to a gene: 12. This CDR3 is CASSQGLLAGGISYNEQFF. CDR3 bases: TGTGCCAGCAGCCAAGGGTTACTAGCGGGGGGCATATCCTACAATGAGCAGTTCTTC.

This clonotype appeared once. The gene calls are TRBV2 and TRBJ2-7; tentatively, D is TRBD1 (6 bases). The DNA end is a closer match to TRBJ1-1, so the J assignment may be wrong. Germline CDR1 SNHLY, CDR2 FYNNEI. This CDR3 contains 14 residues. CDR3: CASSLPGERDEAFF. The CDR3, as DNA: TGTGCCAGCAGTCTACCAGGGGAACGAGATGAAGCTTTCTTT.

The rearrangement links TRBV7-8 to TRBJ2-7, with 7 positions matching TRBD1. V shed 4 bases and J 5 bases; nucleotides not matched to a gene: 11. The germline CDR1 and CDR2 sequences are SGHVS and FQNEAQ. CDR3 length: 15 amino acids. The DNA for the CDR3 is TGTGCCAGCAGCTCCGAGTTGGGACAGTTCGACGAGCAGTACTTC. It specifies CASSSELGQFDEQYF.

This clonotype occurred many times. The chain joins TRBV5-1 to TRBJ1-3, with D uncertain. Trimming took off 4 bases at V and 0 bases at J, with 11 bases between the two ends. The CDR3 totals 15 residues. Looked up from germline, CDR1 is SGHRS and CDR2 is YFSETQ. The CDR3 loop reads CASSTDGISGNTIYF. As DNA, the CDR3 is TGCGCCAGCAGCACCGACGGTATCTCTGGAAACACCATATATTTT.

There are many counts of this clonotype. This chain connects TRBV3-1 to TRBJ1-1; maybe TRBD1 (5 bases). The CDR3 covers 13 residues. Trimming took 0 bases from V and 4 from J, leaving 6 bases between them. Germline-derived CDR1 and CDR2 are LGHDT and YNNKEL (reference sequence). The CDR3 reads CASSQDGGTEAFF. CDR3 DNA: TGTGCCAGCAGCCAAGATGGGGGCACTGAAGCTTTCTTT.

The V and J genes are TRBV25-1 and TRBJ2-7; 9 positions agree with TRBD2. The CDR3 is made up of 16 amino acids. Germline CDR1 is MGHDK and CDR2 is SYGVNS. V shed 8 bases and J 7 bases; nucleotides not matched to a gene: 18. CDR3 in amino acids: CASGGPLAGVRDEQYF. CDR3 DNA sequence: TGTGCCAGCGGTGGGCCTTTAGCGGGAGTTAGGGATGAGCAGTACTTC.

This clonotype has a count of ten or more. J is TRBJ2-3 and V is TRBV9; tentatively, D is TRBD1 or TRBD2 (5 bases each). Germline V gives CDR1 SGDLS, CDR2 YYNGEE. The CDR3 is made up of 16 amino acids. V was trimmed by 0 bases and J by 0 bases, leaving 11 bases between them. The CDR3 spells CASSVVGGRSTDTQYF. The CDR3 coding sequence is TGTGCCAGCAGCGTAGTTGGGGGACGTAGCACAGATACGCAGTATTTT.

A word on this clonotype: One end of the junction fails to match germline, which may point to a read error. This chain uses TRBV10-3 with TRBJ1-5; D uncertain. Germline-derived CDR1 and CDR2 are ENHRY and SYGVKD. The length of the CDR3 is 13 residues. As DNA, the CDR3 is TGTGCCATCAGTGAGACCCCCGAGCAGCCCCAACAATTT. Its protein product is CAISETPEQPQQF.

The table lists this clonotype with a few counts. The chain couples TRBV24-1 to TRBJ1-2; D not resolved. The CDR3 consists of 13 residues. Germline CDR1 reads KGHDR; CDR2 reads SFDVKD. V was shortened by 9 bases and J by 4 bases, with 14 bases between the two germline ends. The CDR3 region is CATQPGEGYGYTF. The CDR3 nucleotides read TGTGCCACCCAACCAGGTGAGGGCTATGGCTACACCTTC.

This sequence joins TRBV29-1 and TRBJ2-7; the D gene is possibly TRBD2 (6 bases). The CDR3 spans 15 residues. The germline V gene encodes CDR1 SQVTM and CDR2 ANQGSEA. V lost 3 bases and J 3 bases, leaving 18 bases between the germline ends. CDR3 sequence (DNA): TGCAGCGTTGAGCGGGCGGCGGGGAACTTCTACGAGCAGTACTTC. Its protein product is CSVERAAGNFYEQYF.

The sample holds many counts of this clonotype. J is TRBJ1-5 and V is TRBV30, with D hard to call. The V gene's germline CDR1 is GTSNPN and CDR2 SVGIG (reference sequence). This CDR3 has 14 amino acids. Trimming cost V 0 bases and J 5 bases, with 11 bases left between them. CDR3 nucleotides: TGTGCCTGGAGTGTACTGGGTCGAGATCAGCCCCAGCATTTT. Its protein is CAWSVLGRDQPQHF.

The rearrangement joins TRBV29-1 to TRBJ1-1, with a tentative D call TRBD1 (5 bases). V lost 3 bases and J 2 bases, leaving 10 bases between the germline ends. The germline V gene has CDR1 SQVTM and CDR2 ANQGSEA. There are 13 residues in the CDR3. The CDR3 DNA is TGCAGCGTTGATCGGGGGGGTAACACTGAAGCTTTCTTT. Residues: CSVDRGGNTEAFF.

In its sample, this clonotype was seen many times. The V and J genes are TRBV15 and TRBJ2-5, with no clear D. The length of the CDR3 is 14 residues. Germline V lookup: CDR1 LNHNV, CDR2 YYDKDF (reference sequence). V gave up 1 base and J gave up 0 bases, with 6 bases separating them. The CDR3 region has the DNA TGTGCCACCAGCAGAGGGTCAGACCAAGAGACCCAGTACTTC. Translation gives CATSRGSDQETQYF.

Note on this clonotype: The conserved final phenylalanine or tryptophan is absent from the CDR3, which likely points to a read error. This chain connects TRBV11-2 to TRBJ1-2, with a tentative D call TRBD1 (5 bases). The CDR3 has 13 amino acids. Germline V CDR1 and CDR2: SGHAT, FQNNGV. CDR3 sequence: CASGLARVGGYTS. The DNA of the CDR3 is TGTGCCAGCGGCTTAGCCAGGGTCGGTGGCTACACCTCC.

This clonotype was observed once. This sequence may be a read error, since a much larger clone differs from it by one base. The conserved phenylalanine or tryptophan is not found at the CDR3 terminus, so this likely reflects a read error. This chain connects TRBV12-3 or TRBV12-4 to TRBJ1-2, with TRBD1 as a possible D gene (6 bases). V gave up 8 bases and J gave up 6 bases, with 16 bases separating them. This CDR3 region has 13 residues. The CDR3 here is CASSTQGGDGYTL. For the CDR3, the DNA is TGTGCCAGCTCAACACAGGGAGGGGATGGCTACACCCTC.